This is a list of T cell receptor beta chains from one sample in a study of cytomegalovirus exposure and HLA in healthy donors. The method was immunoSEQ multiplex PCR; TCRdb's version includes in-frame clones alone and lacks a portion of them. The sample contains 80,000 to 95,000 clones, approximately 71% of which appear only once. Sequencing input: PBMCs. These receptors all come from a woman aged 18-29 years in good health and CMV-seropositive. CDR3s include the opening cysteine and the closing phenylalanine or tryptophan.

v_gene,j_gene,CDR3aa
TRBV19,TRBJ2-7,CASSIGTGSYEQYF
TRBV6-5,TRBJ2-7,CASSSRLAGGNYEQYF
TRBV27,TRBJ2-1,CASRDRAYNEQFF
TRBV7-7,TRBJ2-1,CASSSGELGEQFF
TRBV7-8,TRBJ2-7,CASSPGSGVYYEQYF
TRBV6-5,TRBJ2-7,CASSASGNSLEQYF
TRBV27,TRBJ2-2,CASSPLPGELFF
TRBV6-1,TRBJ2-2,CASANSITGELFF
TRBV4-3,TRBJ2-3,CASSPGRELDTQYF
TRBV6-5,TRBJ2-1,CASSYGTGDYNEQFF
TRBV2,TRBJ1-6,CASVPRTASPLHF
TRBV28,TRBJ2-7,CASSFPGVSGYEQYF
TRBV18,TRBJ2-7,CASSPPWDSYEQYF
TRBV11-2,TRBJ1-5,CASSLGEGQPQHF
TRBV9,TRBJ2-2,CASSVGASATWELFF
TRBV10-3,TRBJ1-5,CATRANGGGNQPQHF
TRBV4-1,TRBJ2-1,CASSQDQGASGLTYNEQFF
TRBV6-5,TRBJ2-5,CASSPGGALGETQYF
TRBV6-5,TRBJ2-2,CASSYLQAPNTGELFF
TRBV7-2,TRBJ1-2,CASRLSLYGYTF
TRBV19,TRBJ1-1,CASSSLTGQGREAFF
TRBV9,TRBJ1-2,CASSVDSVYGYTF
TRBV6-5,TRBJ1-1,CASRQKGGVNTEAFF
TRBV6-5,TRBJ2-7,CASSRSGRDYEQYF
TRBV5-4,TRBJ2-1,CASSLGGPSGQMEQFF
TRBV7-9,TRBJ2-7,CASSFSGASYEQYF
TRBV27,TRBJ1-2,CASSPEVQGNYGYTF
TRBV5-1,TRBJ2-5,CASSLARQGAGEQYF
TRBV5-1,TRBJ2-1,CASSFHGLAGSYNEQFF
TRBV28,TRBJ1-4,CASSAVTLRDREDEKLFF
TRBV6-5,TRBJ1-5,CASRPIGGIQPQHF
TRBV9,TRBJ2-6,CASSGQGGVSGANVLTF
TRBV6-1,TRBJ2-7,CASSESGHEQYF
TRBV5-1,TRBJ1-6,CASSLAAGQGNSPLHF
TRBV27,TRBJ2-2,CASTSGNPGAGELFF
TRBV28,TRBJ2-2,CASSSSGSTGELFF
TRBV6-1,TRBJ2-2,CASSGTLTGELFF
TRBV19,TRBJ1-5,CASRPFTGLGNQPQHF
TRBV5-5,TRBJ2-3,CASSLWSIAGGGTDTQYF
TRBV7-9,TRBJ1-3,CASSPLAGNTIYF
TRBV5-6,TRBJ2-1,CASNLAFFGYNEQFF